Below, 21 T cell receptor beta chains from the same sample are listed, as sequenced in a study of T cells in Graves' hyperthyroidism and ophthalmopathy. RNA transcripts served as the template for amplifying TCR beta CDR3 regions. TCR CDR3 regions were first amplified by RT-PCR with HTBI primers. TCRdb re-called the multiplex PCR reads with MiXCR, one entry per CDR3 protein. The table lists some 700,000 distinct CDR3 sequences, 15% to 20% of them singletons. Sequenced material: blood. These receptors were collected from a man in his fifties with Graves' hyperthyroidism.

V gene TRBV19 combines with J gene TRBJ2-1; D is uncertain. This CDR3 has 13 amino acids. Trimming removed 5 bases at V and 6 bases at J, with 11 bases between. The V gene's germline CDR1 is LNHDA and CDR2 SQIVND (reference sequence). The CDR3 spells CASSADAGNEQFF. The CDR3 region has the DNA TGTGCCAGTAGTGCGGACGCCGGCAATGAGCAGTTCTTC.

This rearrangement joins TRBV4-1 to TRBJ1-2, with 7 bases lining up with TRBD1. Per the germline V gene, CDR1 is MGHRA and CDR2 is YSYEKL. This CDR3 region has 14 residues. V trimming: 6 bases; J trimming: 9 bases; junction bases outside the gene matches: 13. The CDR3 DNA follows: TGCGCCAGCAGTCAACTCGGGACAGTGTTTAGCTACACCTTC. Encoded protein: CASSQLGTVFSYTF.

This clonotype was detected a few times. The chain links TRBV27 to TRBJ2-7, with TRBD1 matching over 7 bases. The CDR3 has 14 amino acids. J was trimmed by 2 bases and V by 1 base; bases with no gene match: 2. Germline V gene lookup returns CDR1 MNHEY and CDR2 SMNVEV (reference sequence). CDR3 DNA sequence: TGTGCCAGCAGTTTATGGGACAGTACCTACGAGCAGTACTTC. Translated, it gives CASSLWDSTYEQYF.

In this sample, this clonotype turned up many times. The chain employs TRBV12-3 or TRBV12-4 and TRBJ1-1; D is possibly TRBD1 (6 bases). The CDR3 has 12 residues. The V and J ends lost 7 bases and 5 bases respectively, with 11 bases between them. The CDR3 DNA is TGTGCCAGCACCCGGACAGTTACTGAAGCTTTCTTT. Translated: CASTRTVTEAFF.

This clonotype was seen a few times. This rearrangement joins TRBV20-1 to TRBJ1-4, with 9 positions matching TRBD1. This CDR3 is built from 13 residues. Looked up from germline, CDR1 is DFQATT and CDR2 is SNEGSKA (reference sequence). V lost 5 bases to trimming and J lost 7 bases; unmatched junction nucleotides: 5. In DNA, the CDR3 is TGCAGTGCTTCACAGGGGGCAGGTGAAAAACTGTTTTTT. Encoded protein: CSASQGAGEKLFF.

V is TRBV24-1 and J is TRBJ2-1, with a tentative D call TRBD1 (5 bases). CDR3 length: 15 amino acids. The V gene's germline CDR1 is KGHDR and CDR2 SFDVKD. V was pared by 7 bases and J by 4 bases, with 16 bases between. CDR3 protein: CATSLTALPYNEQFF. CDR3 DNA sequence: TGTGCCACCAGCCTGACAGCCCTTCCTTACAATGAGCAGTTCTTC.

This clonotype was counted at least ten times. This chain joins TRBV7-9 and TRBJ1-4, with D uncertain. CDR1 is SEHNR and CDR2 is FQNEAQ in the germline V gene (reference sequence). The CDR3 has 15 residues. V was cut by 7 bases and J by 5 bases, with 17 bases left in between. CDR3 region: CASTKAWTGNEKLFF. As DNA, the CDR3 is TGTGCCAGCACCAAGGCATGGACGGGGAATGAAAAACTGTTTTTT.

The V gene is TRBV25-1, the J gene TRBJ2-2; 10 bases agree with TRBD2. Germline CDR1 reads MGHDK; CDR2 reads SYGVNS. This CDR3 has 18 amino acids. Losses at the gene ends were 5 bases for V and 6 bases for J; bases not matched to a gene: 15. The CDR3 loop is CASSLKRRLAGEAGELFF. As DNA, the CDR3 is TGTGCCAGCAGTCTCAAGCGACGTCTAGCGGGAGAAGCCGGGGAGCTGTTTTTT.

The genes are TRBV24-1 and TRBJ2-7, with 10 bases aligning to TRBD2. V was clipped by 2 bases and J by 6 bases; unmatched bases: 3. The CDR3 spans 14 residues. Germline loops: CDR1 KGHDR, CDR2 SFDVKD. The CDR3 reads CATSDSSGGLEQYF. The CDR3 bases are TGTGCCACCAGTGATTCTAGCGGGGGCCTCGAGCAGTACTTC.

There are many counts of this clonotype. As DNA, the CDR3 is TGTGCCAGCAGCTTATCAGGTCCCTTCTACAATGAGCAGTTCTTC. The encoded protein is CASSLSGPFYNEQFF. The J gene is TRBJ2-1, the V gene TRBV11-1; D gene ambiguous. The CDR3 length is 15 residues. The V gene lost 2 bases and the J gene lost 3 bases, with 11 bases spanning the gap. CDR1 is SGHAT and CDR2 is FQDESV in the germline V gene (reference sequence).

This clonotype turned up a few times. A read error may account for a junction end that differs from germline. This chain links TRBV27 with TRBJ1-4, with unresolved D. CDR1 is MNHEY, CDR2 SMNVEV, per germline (reference sequence). CDR3 size: 14 residues. CDR3 sequence: CASSLSGINEELFF. CDR3 coding DNA: TGTGCCAGCAGTTTGTCTGGGATTAATGAAGAACTGTTTTTT.

This clonotype was detected ten times or more. The gene calls are TRBV27 and TRBJ1-1; TRBD1 might be the D (5 bases). The CDR3 runs to 13 residues. In germline, CDR1 is MNHEY, CDR2 SMNVEV (reference sequence). Trimming took 10 bases from V and 4 from J, leaving 16 bases between them. The CDR3 spells CATGRTLVTEAFF. DNA for the CDR3: TGTGCCACCGGGCGGACACTCGTCACTGAAGCTTTCTTT.

CDR3 DNA sequence: TGTGCCAGGTTTATAAACACTGAAGCTTTCTTT. This codes for CARFINTEAFF. This chain links TRBV11-3 with TRBJ1-1; no clear D. This CDR3 spans 11 amino acids. Germline V gene data show CDR1 as SGHNT and CDR2 as YENEEA. V dropped 9 bases and J dropped 2 bases, with 7 bases sitting between them.

A word on this clonotype: A single base separates this from a much larger clone, so it may be a read error. The chain carries TRBV20-1 and TRBJ1-6, with a possible D match to TRBD1 (5 bases). V was shortened by 3 bases and J by 14 bases, with 20 bases between the two germline ends. Germline V gene sequence: CDR1 DFQATT, CDR2 SNEGSKA (reference sequence). CDR3 length: 14 amino acids. The CDR3 spells CSARGGEAVGTLHF. The CDR3 region has the DNA TGCAGTGCTAGGGGGGGAGAAGCTGTCGGGACCCTCCACTTT.

This clonotype turned up a few times. The rearrangement uses TRBV5-1 and TRBJ2-5, with D maybe TRBD2 (5 bases). This CDR3 spans 15 amino acids. The V end was cut by 4 bases, the J end by 3 bases, with 16 bases between. CDR1 SGHRS and CDR2 YFSETQ come from the germline V gene. CDR3 bases: TGCGCCAGCAGCCTACCTTCTACCGGGGAAGAGACCCAGTACTTC. This translates into CASSLPSTGEETQYF.

A few counts support this clonotype. The CDR3 is CATSDLASDNEQFF. Written as DNA, the CDR3 is TGTGCCACCAGTGATTTGGCCAGCGACAATGAGCAGTTCTTC. This rearrangement joins TRBV24-1 to TRBJ2-1; D is unclear. CDR3 size: 14 residues. V lost 0 bases and J lost 5, with 7 bases in between. Germline V gene data show CDR1 as KGHDR and CDR2 as SFDVKD.

The rearrangement links TRBV12-3 or TRBV12-4 to TRBJ2-1; D is uncertain. This CDR3 has 13 amino acids. Between the trimmed V and J ends, which lost 5 bases and 6 bases, there was a span of 11 bases. The CDR3 loop is CASSPDNFNEQFF. DNA of the CDR3: TGTGCCAGCAGTCCTGACAACTTCAATGAGCAGTTCTTC.

The chain has TRBV4-1 and TRBJ2-2; TRBD2 agrees at 11 bases. The germline V gene encodes CDR1 MGHRA and CDR2 YSYEKL. Trimming at V came to 4 bases and at J to 6 bases, leaving 13 bases not matched to a gene. The CDR3 has 18 residues. The CDR3 spells CASSRPGLADFIAGELFF. The CDR3 DNA reads TGCGCCAGCAGCCGGCCGGGACTAGCGGACTTCATTGCCGGGGAGCTGTTTTTT.

V usage is TRBV18 and J usage is TRBJ1-6, with TRBD1 as a possible D gene (5 bases). V lost 2 bases and J lost 10, with 15 bases in between. Germline V gene sequence: CDR1 KGHSH, CDR2 LQKENI. This CDR3 is 15 amino acids long. The DNA for the CDR3 is TGTGCCAGCTCACCAGGTTTCCCAGGACACTCACCCCTCCACTTT. This encodes CASSPGFPGHSPLHF.

V usage is TRBV19 and J usage is TRBJ1-1; possible D gene TRBD1, 5 bases. Germline V CDR1 and CDR2: LNHDA, SQIVND (reference sequence). V was shortened by 6 bases and J by 4 bases, with 12 bases between the two germline ends. The CDR3 has 13 amino acids. Here the CDR3 reads CASSSQEPTEAFF. As DNA, the CDR3 is TGTGCCAGTAGCTCACAGGAGCCCACTGAAGCTTTCTTT.

This clonotype was picked up a small number of times. This chain connects TRBV18 to TRBJ2-5; D unresolved. Germline values: CDR1 KGHSH, CDR2 LQKENI. This CDR3 is 17 amino acids long. V was pared by 3 bases and J by 0 bases, with 17 bases between. The CDR3 sequence: CASSPLRRHTYQETQYF. The CDR3 bases are TGTGCCAGCTCACCCCTCAGGCGGCACACGTACCAAGAGACCCAGTACTTC. Drawing the rest from reference TRBV18 and TRBJ2-5, the complete variable domain is NAGVMQNPRHLVRRRGQEARLRCSPMKGHSHVYWYRQLPEEGLKFMVYLQKENIIDESGMPKERFSAEFPKEGPSILRIQQVVRGDSAAYFCASSPLRRHTYQETQYFGPGTRLLVL.